Each of the 19 T cell receptor beta chains below was sequenced from the same sample in a study of shared clonotypes between healthy human individuals. Data came from immunoSEQ multiplex PCR; TCRdb stores just in-frame clones and leaves some out. Of roughly 300,000 clones in the sample, about nine tenths were seen once. Input material: memory CD8+ T cells sorted from blood. The subset was: CD45RO+ cells pooled with CCR7-negative TemRA cells. Receptors were obtained from a man in his late teens or twenties in good health.

The rearrangement joins TRBV5-1 to TRBJ2-1; D remains ambiguous. The germline gives CDR1 SGHRS, CDR2 YFSETQ. V dropped 0 bases and J dropped 8 bases, with 15 bases sitting between them. CDR3 length: 15 residues. The CDR3 DNA reads TGCGCCAGCAGCTTGGGAAATCCCACCGGCGATGAGCAGTTCTTC. As protein: CASSLGNPTGDEQFF.

The V gene is TRBV9, the J gene TRBJ2-7; TRBD2 agrees at 9 bases. The V gene end was trimmed by 2 bases and the J gene end by 3 bases; junction bases not matched to a gene: 3. From germline, CDR1 is SGDLS and CDR2 YYNGEE. The CDR3 is 14 amino acids. CDR3 nucleotide sequence: TGTGCCAGCAGCGTTAGCGGGAGTGGCTACGAGCAGTACTTC. Its translation: CASSVSGSGYEQYF.

V and J are TRBV11-2 and TRBJ2-7, with a weak D call TRBD2 (5 bases). V was cut by 4 bases and J by 2 bases, with 24 bases left in between. Germline-derived CDR1 and CDR2 are SGHAT and FQNNGV. There are 18 residues in the CDR3. The CDR3 region is CASSSGLVPFRGTYEQYF. The CDR3 DNA follows: TGTGCCAGCAGCTCCGGGCTTGTTCCCTTCCGGGGAACCTACGAGCAGTACTTC.

This clone showed up just a few times. This chain links TRBV6-5 with TRBJ2-7, with 9 bases matching TRBD1. Germline V lookup: CDR1 MNHEY, CDR2 SVGAGI. The CDR3 has 12 residues. Trimming cost V 4 bases and J 5 bases; bases outside gene matches: 0. The CDR3, as DNA: TGTGCCAGCAGTTGGACAGGGGACGAGCAGTACTTC. It yields the protein CASSWTGDEQYF.

The DNA for the CDR3 is TGTGCCAGCAGTGAATATCAGGCTAGCGGGGTAGATACGCAGTATTTT. This codes for CASSEYQASGVDTQYF. The J gene is TRBJ2-3, the V gene TRBV25-1; 9 bases fit TRBD2. This CDR3 is built from 16 residues. Losses at the gene ends were 0 bases for V and 5 bases for J; bases not matched to a gene: 6. The V gene's germline CDR1 is MGHDK and CDR2 SYGVNS.

The rearrangement joins TRBV27 to TRBJ2-7, with 8 bases that match TRBD2. After removal of 4 bases from V and 2 bases from J, the junction contained 4 bases not matched to a gene. This CDR3 has 14 residues. The germline gives CDR1 MNHEY, CDR2 SMNVEV (reference sequence). The CDR3, as DNA: TGTGCCAGCAGTTCCCGGGAGGGACCCTACGAGCAGTACTTC. Residues: CASSSREGPYEQYF.

V gene TRBV30 combines with J gene TRBJ1-2; D might be TRBD1 (6 bases). V was clipped by 7 bases and J by 2 bases, with 14 bases between them. Germline V gives CDR1 GTSNPN, CDR2 SVGIG (reference sequence). CDR3 length equals 13 residues. The CDR3 DNA is TGTGCCTTGGAATACGACAGGAACTATGGCTACACCTTC. Protein sequence: CALEYDRNYGYTF. Combining the CDR3 with reference TRBV30 and TRBJ1-2 gives the whole variable domain SQTIHQWPATLVQPVGSPLSLECTVEGTSNPNLYWYRQAAGRGLQLLFYSVGIGQISSEVPQNLSASRPQDRQFILSSKKLLLSDSGFYLCALEYDRNYGYTFGSGTRLTVV.

V gene TRBV4-1 combines with J gene TRBJ2-1, with D unresolved. V was cut by 0 bases and J by 0 bases, with 6 bases left in between. In germline, CDR1 is MGHRA, CDR2 YSYEKL. This CDR3 region has 15 residues. This CDR3 reads CASSQDSSSYNEQFF. CDR3 in DNA: TGCGCCAGCAGCCAAGACAGTAGCTCCTACAATGAGCAGTTCTTC.

The chain links TRBV27 to TRBJ2-5, with unresolved D. The V end was cut by 5 bases, the J end by 0 bases, with 4 bases between. The length of the CDR3 is 12 residues. CDR1 MNHEY and CDR2 SMNVEV come from the germline V gene (reference sequence). The CDR3 sequence is CASSPNQETQYF. The CDR3 region has the DNA TGTGCCAGCAGTCCTAACCAAGAGACCCAGTACTTC.

The chain combines TRBV4-1 with TRBJ2-7; D assignment may be TRBD1 or TRBD2 (6 bases each). The CDR3 spans 17 residues. Trimming pared 0 bases from V and 2 bases from J, leaving 17 bases between. Germline V gene lookup returns CDR1 MGHRA and CDR2 YSYEKL. CDR3 bases: TGCGCCAGCAGCCAAGATCAAGGGGGAACGGGGGCCTACGAGCAGTACTTC. It yields the protein CASSQDQGGTGAYEQYF.

The chain employs TRBV18 and TRBJ1-2, with TRBD1 matching 7 bases. Germline V gene sequence: CDR1 KGHSH, CDR2 LQKENI. The J segment lost 7 bases and the V segment lost 2 bases, leaving 10 bases of the junction unmatched. The CDR3 extends over 15 amino acids. The CDR3: CASSPYETGVGGYTF. CDR3 DNA: TGTGCCAGCTCACCATATGAAACAGGGGTTGGTGGCTACACCTTC.

The gene calls are TRBV18 and TRBJ2-5, with D possibly being TRBD1 (5 bases). The CDR3 consists of 14 residues. Trimming cost V 4 bases and J 0 bases, with 9 bases left between them. Germline V gene lookup returns CDR1 KGHSH and CDR2 LQKENI. The CDR3 spells CASSHLTDQETQYF. CDR3 DNA: TGTGCCAGCTCACACTTGACAGACCAAGAGACCCAGTACTTC. The whole variable domain, filled in from reference TRBV18 and TRBJ2-5, reads NAGVMQNPRHLVRRRGQEARLRCSPMKGHSHVYWYRQLPEEGLKFMVYLQKENIIDESGMPKERFSAEFPKEGPSILRIQQVVRGDSAAYFCASSHLTDQETQYFGPGTRLLVL.

CDR3 sequence: CASSQDHGRGTEAFF. CDR3 nucleotide sequence: TGCGCCAGCAGCCAAGATCATGGCAGGGGCACTGAAGCTTTCTTT. This rearrangement joins TRBV4-1 to TRBJ1-1; tentative D call: TRBD1 (6 bases). The V gene lost 0 bases and the J gene lost 4 bases, with 12 bases spanning the gap. CDR1 and CDR2 (germline): MGHRA, YSYEKL. The CDR3 covers 15 residues.

This sequence joins TRBV7-8 and TRBJ2-2; TRBD2 agrees at 10 bases. CDR3 size: 15 residues. CDR1 and CDR2 (germline): SGHVS, FQNEAQ. With V trimmed by 5 bases and J by 5 bases, 5 bases remained unmatched. This CDR3 is CASSELAGRTGELFF. The CDR3 nucleotides are TGTGCCAGCAGCGAACTAGCGGGAAGAACCGGGGAGCTGTTTTTT.

This clone was observed once. This chain connects TRBV19 to TRBJ1-5; D remains unclear. With 4 bases removed from V and 0 bases from J, the gap between germline ends came to 10 bases. CDR1 and CDR2 (germline): LNHDA, SQIVND (reference sequence). The CDR3 loop spans 15 amino acids. CDR3 protein: CASSKERTSNQPQHF. Here the CDR3 DNA reads TGTGCCAGTAGTAAGGAAAGGACTAGCAATCAGCCCCAGCATTTT.

The chain couples TRBV7-9 to TRBJ1-4, with unresolved D. This CDR3 comprises 16 residues. The V end lost 5 bases, the J end lost 6 bases, and 19 bases lay between the germline ends. Germline V gene sequence: CDR1 SEHNR, CDR2 FQNEAQ (reference sequence). CDR3 protein: CASSNLTETWYEKLFF. The CDR3 DNA reads TGTGCCAGCAGCAATTTGACGGAAACCTGGTATGAAAAACTGTTTTTT.

The rearrangement links TRBV5-6 to TRBJ1-5, with D maybe TRBD1 (6 bases). There are 15 residues in the CDR3. Germline assignment: CDR1 SGHDT and CDR2 YYEEEE. Trimming removed 2 bases at V and 0 bases at J, with 9 bases between. CDR3 in DNA: TGTGCCAGCAGCTTCTGGGGGCTTAGCAATCAGCCCCAGCATTTT. Protein sequence: CASSFWGLSNQPQHF.

This clone was found once. Given a much more abundant clone one base away, this may be a read error. Distinct nucleotide sequences in the sample also encode this CDR3. V is TRBV11-2 and J is TRBJ2-7; no clear D. CDR3 length: 13 residues. The V end was cut by 1 base, the J end by 1 base, with 5 bases between. The germline V gene has CDR1 SGHAT and CDR2 FQNNGV. As DNA, the CDR3 is TGTGCCAGCAGCTTAGGGCAGTCCTACGAGCAGTACTTC. Translation: CASSLGQSYEQYF.

The V gene is TRBV7-9, the J gene TRBJ2-6, with D possibly matching TRBD1 (5 bases). V was pared by 5 bases and J by 0 bases, with 8 bases between. This CDR3 comprises 15 residues. The germline V gene has CDR1 SEHNR and CDR2 FQNEAQ (reference sequence). CDR3 region: CASSTGSSGANVLTF. The DNA for the CDR3 is TGTGCCAGCAGCACAGGTTCCTCTGGGGCCAACGTCCTGACTTTC.